Sequencing of this T cell receptor beta chain was carried out in a study of blood T cell repertoires in COVID-19. V shed 5 bases, J shed 0 bases, and the junction held 7 bases outside the gene matches. CDR1 is KGHDR, CDR2 SFDVKD, per germline. The CDR3 covers 16 residues. Participants reported their clinical history, and cohort assignment relied on those reports. TCRdb's table, derived via immunoSEQ multiplex PCR, lists solely in-frame clones and lacks some. The profile shows fewer than 350,000 clones, roughly 89% of them singletons. Sequencing input: PBMCs or T cells enriched from blood (not recorded which). The sequence came from a woman aged 18-29 years with acute COVID-19. This rearrangement joins TRBV24-1 to TRBJ2-3, with 7 positions matching TRBD2. The CDR3 loop is CATSGTGTTSTDTQYF. The CDR3 DNA sequence: TGTGCCACCAGTGGGACCGGGACTACAAGCACAGATACGCAGTATTTT.